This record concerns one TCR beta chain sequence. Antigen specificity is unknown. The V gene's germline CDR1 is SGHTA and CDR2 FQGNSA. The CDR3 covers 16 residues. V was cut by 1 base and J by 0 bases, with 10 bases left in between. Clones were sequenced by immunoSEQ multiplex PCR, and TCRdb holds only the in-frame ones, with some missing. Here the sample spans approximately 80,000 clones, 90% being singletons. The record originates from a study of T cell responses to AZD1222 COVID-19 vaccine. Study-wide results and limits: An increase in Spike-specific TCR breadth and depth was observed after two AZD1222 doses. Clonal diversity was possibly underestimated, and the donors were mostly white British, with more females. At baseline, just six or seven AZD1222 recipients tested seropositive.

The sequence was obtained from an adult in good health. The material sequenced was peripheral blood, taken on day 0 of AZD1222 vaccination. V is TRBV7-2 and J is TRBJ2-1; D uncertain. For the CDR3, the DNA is TGTGCCAGCAGCTTAGTGAGAGCGAGCTCCTACAATGAGCAGTTCTTC. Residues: CASSLVRASSYNEQFF.